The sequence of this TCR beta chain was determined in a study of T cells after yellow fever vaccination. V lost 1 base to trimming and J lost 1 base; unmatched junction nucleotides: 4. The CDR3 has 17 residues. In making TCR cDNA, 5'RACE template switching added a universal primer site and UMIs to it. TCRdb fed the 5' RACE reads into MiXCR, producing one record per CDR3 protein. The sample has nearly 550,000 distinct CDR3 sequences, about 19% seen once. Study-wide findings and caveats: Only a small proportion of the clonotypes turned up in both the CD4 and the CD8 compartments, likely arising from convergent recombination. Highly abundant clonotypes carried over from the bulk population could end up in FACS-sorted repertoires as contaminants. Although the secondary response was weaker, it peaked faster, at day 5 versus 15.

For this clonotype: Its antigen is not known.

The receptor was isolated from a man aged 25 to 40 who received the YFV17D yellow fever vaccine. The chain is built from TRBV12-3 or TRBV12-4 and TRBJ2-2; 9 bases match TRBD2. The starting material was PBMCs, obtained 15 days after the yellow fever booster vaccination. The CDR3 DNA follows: TGTGCCAGCAGTTTAGAAGTGACTAGCGGGAACACCGGGGAGCTGTTTTTT. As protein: CASSLEVTSGNTGELFF.